These 32 T cell receptor beta chains originate from one sample sequenced in a study of T cell repertoires in cytomegalovirus infection. TCRdb re-called the reads with MiXCR, one entry per CDR3 protein. Seen here are around 300,000 distinct CDR3 sequences, about 26% observed once, and the top ten hold about 15%. The sample consisted of PBMCs. Source of these receptors: a human donor in good health (CMV status not recorded). Some clones in this sample may be carry-over from other donors' samples.

This clonotype occurred a few times. V and J are TRBV6-1 and TRBJ1-1; D uncertain. Trimming took off 6 bases at V and 3 bases at J, with 11 bases between the two ends. The germline CDR1 and CDR2 sequences are MNHNS and SASEGT. This CDR3 is built from 13 residues. CDR3 DNA: TGTGCCAGCAGGTGGAAAGAAGACACTGAAGCTTTCTTT. It codes for CASRWKEDTEAFF.

This clonotype was seen more than once but under ten times. The chain links TRBV30 to TRBJ2-1, with 10 bases fitting TRBD2. V was pared by 3 bases and J by 15 bases, with 20 bases of the junction left unmatched. The V gene's germline CDR1 is GTSNPN and CDR2 SVGIG (reference sequence). The CDR3 covers 16 residues. The CDR3 DNA sequence: TGTGCCTGGAGGTCTCAGGGGCTGATTACTAGCGGGGACGCGTTCTTC. It translates to CAWRSQGLITSGDAFF.

This clonotype was recorded many times. The chain joins TRBV7-2 to TRBJ2-7; no definite D call. Trimming removed 3 bases at V and 3 bases at J, with 3 bases between. Germline V gives CDR1 SGHTA, CDR2 FQGNSA. This CDR3 spans 11 amino acids. The CDR3 nucleotides are TGTGCCAGCAGCTTGTTCTACGAGCAGTACTTC. Protein: CASSLFYEQYF.

This clonotype was detected only a few times. The CDR3 nucleotides read TGTGCCAGCAGCTTCACCGACGCGGGGGAGAATGAAGCTTTCTTT. Encoded protein: CASSFTDAGENEAFF. The rearrangement uses TRBV7-9 and TRBJ1-1; D might be TRBD1 (5 bases). Trimming pared 3 bases from V and 7 bases from J, leaving 18 bases between. CDR1 is SEHNR and CDR2 is FQNEAQ in the germline V gene (reference sequence). The length of the CDR3 is 15 residues.

This chain links TRBV7-9 with TRBJ1-2; D is ambiguous. CDR1 is SEHNR, CDR2 FQNEAQ, per germline (reference sequence). CDR3 length: 13 amino acids. Trimming left V 2 bases short and J 4 bases short, with 8 bases between. The CDR3: CASSLIGLYGYTF. For the CDR3, the DNA is TGTGCCAGCAGCTTAATAGGGCTCTATGGCTACACCTTC. Combining the CDR3 with reference TRBV7-9 and TRBJ1-2 gives the whole variable domain DTGVSQNPRHKITKRGQNVTFRCDPISEHNRLYWYRQTLGQGPEFLTYFQNEAQLEKSRLLSDRFSAERPKGSFSTLEIQRTEQGDSAMYLCASSLIGLYGYTFGSGTRLTVV.

This clonotype occurred once. This CDR3 reads CASRPILAGAGDEQFF. CDR3 DNA: TGCGCCAGCAGGCCAATTTTAGCGGGAGCCGGGGATGAGCAGTTCTTC. The rearrangement joins TRBV5-1 to TRBJ2-1; 9 positions match TRBD2. Germline lookup yields CDR1 SGHRS and CDR2 YFSETQ. After removal of 5 bases from V and 8 bases from J, the junction contained 14 bases not matched to a gene. The CDR3 is 16 amino acids.

Ten or more counts support this clonotype. This chain joins TRBV7-2 and TRBJ2-1, with 10 bases identical to TRBD1. This CDR3 region has 15 residues. Per the germline V gene, CDR1 is SGHTA and CDR2 is FQGNSA. V gave up 4 bases and J gave up 2 bases; unmatched junction bases: 2. The CDR3 protein is CASSWGQGTYNEQFF. In nucleotides, the CDR3 is TGTGCCAGCAGCTGGGGACAGGGGACCTACAATGAGCAGTTCTTC.

The chain has TRBV6-2 or TRBV6-3 and TRBJ1-5, with 9 bases aligning to TRBD1. The V gene end was trimmed by 6 bases and the J gene end by 6 bases; junction bases not matched to a gene: 12. The germline V gene encodes CDR1 MNHEY and CDR2 SVGEGT. CDR3 length: 16 residues. In DNA, the CDR3 is TGTGCCAGCAGAGCGCTCCCGGACAGGGGTTTTCAGCCCCAGCATTTT. It yields the protein CASRALPDRGFQPQHF.

The chain combines TRBV12-3 or TRBV12-4 with TRBJ1-5; 9 nucleotides agree with TRBD1. The CDR3 runs 15 residues. V shed 7 bases and J 7 bases; nucleotides not matched to a gene: 11. The CDR3 is CASTQGQGDLQPQHF. Written as DNA, the CDR3 is TGTGCCAGCACCCAGGGACAGGGCGATCTCCAGCCCCAGCATTTT.

This clonotype was recorded a few times. The CDR3, as DNA: TGCGCCAGCAGCCAAGATAGGGCTAGCGGAAACACCGGGGAGCTGTTTTTT. This gives the protein CASSQDRASGNTGELFF. The rearrangement links TRBV4-1 to TRBJ2-2; 7 positions match TRBD2. The CDR3 sequence is 17 residues long. The junction had 6 bases not matched to a gene; V was cut back by 0 bases and J by 2 bases. From germline, CDR1 is MGHRA and CDR2 YSYEKL.

This clonotype was counted ten times or more. V and J are TRBV7-2 and TRBJ2-7; 7 bases line up with TRBD1. Germline values: CDR1 SGHTA, CDR2 FQGNSA. The CDR3 sequence is 15 residues long. The ends lost 2 bases at V and 3 bases at J; junction bases unmatched: 7. CDR3 loop: CASSLTTGQSYEQYF. In DNA form, the CDR3 reads TGTGCCAGCAGCTTAACCACGGGACAGAGCTACGAGCAGTACTTC.

This chain connects TRBV28 to TRBJ2-1; 10 bases map to TRBD2. Germline CDR1 MDHEN, CDR2 SYDVKM. The CDR3 runs 15 residues. Unmatched junction bases numbered 3, after V lost 1 base and J lost 6 bases. CDR3 region: CASSLFERGGNEQFF. CDR3 DNA sequence: TGTGCCAGCAGTTTATTCGAGCGGGGGGGCAATGAGCAGTTCTTC.

This clonotype was seen a few times. CDR3 nucleotides: TGTGCCAGCAGCCGCCAGGGGGGACACACTGAAGCTTTCTTT. It yields the protein CASSRQGGHTEAFF. V gene TRBV7-9 combines with J gene TRBJ1-1, with TRBD1 identical over 7 bases. CDR3 length: 14 residues. The trim removed 5 bases at V and 3 bases at J, leaving 6 bases unmatched. Germline V gives CDR1 SEHNR, CDR2 FQNEAQ (reference sequence).

This clonotype showed up just a few times. The chain joins TRBV7-2 to TRBJ2-5; D call uncertain. Germline CDR1 is SGHTA and CDR2 is FQGNSA. The CDR3 covers 15 residues. Deletions cut 5 bases from V and 3 bases from J, with 16 bases between. The CDR3 is CASSHSGLLEETQYF. DNA of the CDR3: TGTGCCAGCAGCCACTCGGGCCTATTAGAAGAGACCCAGTACTTC.

The sample holds many counts of this clonotype. DNA of the CDR3: TGTGCCAGCAGTTCCGGTCGACTAGCGGGAGTTGGGGAGACCCAGTACTTC. It encodes CASSSGRLAGVGETQYF. The J gene is TRBJ2-5, the V gene TRBV28; 12 bases match TRBD2. The CDR3 runs to 17 residues. V shed 4 bases and J 5 bases; nucleotides not matched to a gene: 11. Germline values: CDR1 MDHEN, CDR2 SYDVKM.

This clonotype was observed at least ten times. The chain has TRBV20-1 and TRBJ2-7; TRBD2 matches at 8 bases. This CDR3 spans 17 amino acids. Unmatched junction bases numbered 15, after V lost 2 bases and J lost 3 bases. Germline V gene data show CDR1 as DFQATT and CDR2 as SNEGSKA (reference sequence). The CDR3 DNA reads TGCAGTGCTAGACCTGGACTAGCAGGATCGAAACTCTACGAGCAGTACTTC. This encodes CSARPGLAGSKLYEQYF.

This clonotype has just a few counts. The chain combines TRBV28 with TRBJ2-5; 8 nucleotides line up with TRBD2. Trimming at V came to 4 bases and at J to 10 bases, leaving 11 bases not matched to a gene. The CDR3 consists of 14 residues. Germline loops: CDR1 MDHEN, CDR2 SYDVKM. The CDR3 DNA sequence: TGTGCCAGCAGTTCCTACTTGCGGGGGGAATACCAGTACTTC. It specifies CASSSYLRGEYQYF.

The J gene is TRBJ2-7, the V gene TRBV6-5, with 8 bases matching TRBD1. Losses at the gene ends were 6 bases for V and 0 bases for J; bases not matched to a gene: 19. Germline CDR1 MNHEY, CDR2 SVGAGI. This CDR3 is 19 amino acids long. The CDR3 region has the DNA TGTGCCAGCAGCTCGCCAACACGGACAGGGTTTAGTCGCTCCTACGAGCAGTACTTC. Translating it yields CASSSPTRTGFSRSYEQYF.

Note on this clonotype: The junction departs from the called germline gene at one end, perhaps through a read error. The chain employs TRBV2 and TRBJ2-7, with a weak D call TRBD1 (5 bases). Germline loops: CDR1 SNHLY, CDR2 FYNNEI. The CDR3 sequence is 13 residues long. In DNA, the CDR3 is TGTGCCAGCAGTGAAGCGCTTGGGGTACGCCAGGGCTTC. As protein: CASSEALGVRQGF. The full variable domain, its missing parts supplied by reference TRBV2 and TRBJ2-7, is EPEVTQTPSHQVTQMGQEVILRCVPISNHLYFYWYRQILGQKVEFLVSFYNNEISEKSEIFDDQFSVERPDGSNFTLKIRSTKLEDSAMYFCASSEALGVRQGFGPGTRLTVT.

This clonotype was observed at least ten times. The chain employs TRBV7-2 and TRBJ1-1; TRBD1 might be the D (6 bases). This CDR3 spans 13 amino acids. Germline-derived CDR1 and CDR2 are SGHTA and FQGNSA. V lost 6 bases and J 5 bases, leaving 13 bases between the germline ends. The DNA for the CDR3 is TGTGCCAGCAGACTAAACAGGGTTACTGAAGCTTTCTTT. Its translation: CASRLNRVTEAFF.

This clonotype was seen more than once but under ten times. The chain joins TRBV11-2 to TRBJ2-7; D gene unclear. In germline, CDR1 is SGHAT, CDR2 FQNNGV. V lost 2 bases, J lost 2 bases, and 13 bases lay in between. The CDR3 is 15 residues long. CDR3 in amino acids: CASSLPAATAYEQYF. CDR3 DNA: TGTGCCAGCAGCTTACCGGCGGCGACCGCCTACGAGCAGTACTTC.

Points on this clonotype: A read error may produce the germline difference seen at one junction end. The genes are TRBV20-1 and TRBJ1-6; perhaps TRBD1 as D (5 bases). CDR1 DFQATT and CDR2 SNEGSKA come from the germline V gene (reference sequence). CDR3 length equals 14 residues. The CDR3 loop is CSATPGTMNSPLRF. The CDR3 coding sequence is TGCAGTGCGACCCCGGGGACCATGAATTCACCCCTCCGCTTT.

V and J are TRBV20-1 and TRBJ2-5, with 8 bases matching TRBD2. Germline lookup yields CDR1 DFQATT and CDR2 SNEGSKA (reference sequence). V was clipped by 3 bases and J by 1 base; unmatched bases: 7. The CDR3 loop spans 15 amino acids. The CDR3 bases are TGCAGTGCTAGGGCAGCGGGGGTACCCCAAGAGACCCAGTACTTC. Amino acid sequence: CSARAAGVPQETQYF.

This clonotype occurred many times. J is TRBJ2-5 and V is TRBV7-2; tentatively, D is TRBD2 (6 bases). Germline-derived CDR1 and CDR2 are SGHTA and FQGNSA. This CDR3 spans 16 amino acids. Trimming left V 5 bases short and J 2 bases short, with 18 bases between. CDR3 nucleotides: TGTGCCAGCAGCCCTAGGCGGGCTAGCGAGCAAGAGACCCAGTACTTC. Its translation is CASSPRRASEQETQYF.

The gene calls are TRBV11-3 and TRBJ2-7; no clear D. V was shortened by 0 bases and J by 3 bases, with 6 bases between the two germline ends. CDR3 length: 13 amino acids. The germline V gene encodes CDR1 SGHNT and CDR2 YENEEA. This CDR3 is CASSLDFSYEQYF. The DNA of the CDR3 is TGTGCCAGCAGCTTAGACTTCAGCTACGAGCAGTACTTC.

The J gene is TRBJ2-2, the V gene TRBV19; TRBD1 matches 7 bases. The CDR3 consists of 15 residues. With 3 bases clipped from V and 4 bases from J, the junction kept 5 bases outside the gene matches. Germline V gives CDR1 LNHDA, CDR2 SQIVND (reference sequence). The DNA for the CDR3 is TGTGCCAGTAGTATGAGGGGGCAGGGCACCGGGGAGCTGTTTTTT. This codes for CASSMRGQGTGELFF.

This clonotype occurred many times. The chain joins TRBV7-2 to TRBJ1-4, with D possibly matching TRBD1 (5 bases). V was pared by 4 bases and J by 13 bases, with 22 bases between. This CDR3 is built from 15 residues. CDR1 is SGHTA and CDR2 is FQGNSA in the germline V gene. The CDR3 coding sequence is TGTGCCAGCAGCTCCGATGATCCGGGGGTCCGGGGACTGTTTTTT. As protein: CASSSDDPGVRGLFF.

In this sample, this clonotype turned up a few times. This sequence joins TRBV15 and TRBJ1-1, with D uncertain. CDR1 LNHNV and CDR2 YYDKDF come from the germline V gene (reference sequence). CDR3 length: 15 amino acids. Trimming removed 0 bases from V and 2 bases from J, with 10 bases in between. The CDR3 loop is CATSRELRTNTEAFF. The CDR3 nucleotides are TGTGCCACCAGCAGAGAGCTCCGGACCAACACTGAAGCTTTCTTT.

This clonotype was observed many times. The genes are TRBV28 and TRBJ1-6; D possibly corresponds to TRBD1 (5 bases). Germline values: CDR1 MDHEN, CDR2 SYDVKM. CDR3 length: 15 residues. V was cut by 4 bases and J by 7 bases, with 14 bases left in between. CDR3 region: CASSSFEGENSPLHF. In nucleotides, the CDR3 is TGTGCCAGCAGTTCCTTCGAAGGGGAGAATTCACCCCTCCACTTT.

The CDR3 loop reads CSAMSLSGRPQETQYF. Written as DNA, the CDR3 is TGCAGTGCTATGTCGCTTAGCGGGAGGCCCCAAGAGACCCAGTACTTC. The chain recombines TRBV20-1 with TRBJ2-5; the match to TRBD2 covers 10 bases. Per germline, CDR1 DFQATT and CDR2 SNEGSKA (reference sequence). Germline trimming cut 4 bases from V and 1 base from J; bases unmatched to any gene: 9. This CDR3 region has 16 residues.

In this sample, this clonotype turned up a few times. The J gene is TRBJ2-1, the V gene TRBV18; D ambiguous. There are 10 residues in the CDR3. CDR1 KGHSH and CDR2 LQKENI come from the germline V gene. Deletions cut 8 bases from V and 5 bases from J, with 4 bases between. The CDR3 loop reads CASEDNEQFF. In DNA, the CDR3 is TGTGCCAGCGAGGACAATGAGCAGTTCTTC.

This clonotype appeared a few times. The V and J genes are TRBV19 and TRBJ1-3; TRBD1 might be the D (5 bases). Germline V CDR1 and CDR2: LNHDA, SQIVND (reference sequence). Trimming took 6 bases from V and 4 from J, leaving 10 bases between them. The CDR3 length is 13 residues. CDR3 coding DNA: TGTGCCAGTAGCCGGGACCCAGGAAACACCATATATTTT. Protein sequence: CASSRDPGNTIYF.